This T cell receptor (beta chain) was recovered during a study of CD8+ T cells in alopecia areata. Study findings and constraints: Scalp samples also contribute reads from the resident alphabeta T cells found in normal skin.

Sequencing templates came from extracted RNA that was reverse transcribed into cDNA. Sequenced by immunoSEQ multiplex PCR; TCRdb stores in-frame clones only, minus some. There are 120,000 to 150,000 clones in the sample; roughly 60% occur only once, and roughly a third lies in the top ten. The CDR3 loop spans 11 amino acids. V was clipped by 1 base and J by 9 bases, with 9 bases between them. Germline V gene lookup returns CDR1 SQVTM and CDR2 ANQGSEA. Notes on this clone: The target antigen is unknown.

The sequenced sample was CD8+ T cells sorted from blood. The receptor's source is a human donor in good health. The chain has TRBV29-1 and TRBJ1-1; D gene ambiguous. CDR3 loop: CSVEGREKAFF. The DNA for the CDR3 is TGCAGCGTTGAAGGGAGAGAAAAAGCTTTCTTT. Full variable domain (outside the CDR3, taken from reference TRBV29-1 and TRBJ1-1): SAVISQKPSRDICQRGTSLTIQCQVDSQVTMMFWYRQQPGQSLTLIATANQGSEATYESGFVIDKFPISRPNLTFSTLTVSNMSPEDSSIYLCSVEGREKAFFGQGTRLTVV.